Listed here is a single T cell receptor (beta chain). This entry is derived from a study of blood T cell repertoires in COVID-19. Study-level background: From T cells, B-cell-depleted T cells, or PBMCs came the material, which was cDNA or gDNA.

The authors' processing: By means of reference gene primer amplification, nucleated cell counts were estimated. The data were produced by immunoSEQ multiplex PCR, yet TCRdb's version contains in-frame clones alone and is incomplete. V and J calls and clone size come straight from that table; D and trimming were deduced from the DNA. The sample lists roughly 120,000 clones, roughly nine tenths occurring once. While infection was still active, Seattle patients were enrolled and then followed longitudinally. Sequences were obtained from peripheral blood. The TCR sequence derives from a man in his 60s with COVID-19, enrolled during active disease.

The CDR3 coding sequence is TGTGCCAGCAGCCCTGATCCGGGTTTGGGCTACACCTTC. Its translation is CASSPDPGLGYTF. The V and J genes are TRBV3-1 (or the pseudogene TRBV3-2) and TRBJ1-2; D unclear. CDR1 and CDR2 (germline): LGHDT, YNNKEL (reference sequence). The CDR3 spans 13 residues. Trimming left V 4 bases short and J 8 bases short, with 14 bases between.